The sequence of this TCR beta chain was determined in a study of T cells in Graves' hyperthyroidism and ophthalmopathy. The investigators amplified TCR beta CDR3 regions from RNA transcripts. When the TCR CDR3 underwent first-round RT-PCR, the HTBI primer set was used. Each CDR3 protein is one row after TCRdb ran MiXCR on the multiplex PCR reads. The sample yields fewer than 500,000 distinct CDR3 sequences, roughly 14% seen once. The sample holds a few counts of this clonotype. The sequencing sample was made of blood. The receptor was derived from a man aged 30 to 39 with Graves' hyperthyroidism that later progressed to Graves' ophthalmopathy.

The CDR3 nucleotides are TGCGCCAGCAGCTTGGAACAGGGGGTCTACAATGAGCAGTTCTTC. This gives the protein CASSLEQGVYNEQFF. The chain is built from TRBV5-1 and TRBJ2-1; 8 bases line up with TRBD1. V trimming: 0 bases; J trimming: 3 bases; junction bases outside the gene matches: 2. The CDR3 runs 15 residues. CDR1 and CDR2 (germline): SGHRS, YFSETQ.